The 6 T cell receptor beta chains given below trace back to one sample, sequenced in a study of response to subunit inactivated influenza vaccine. TCRdb re-called the RT-PCR reads through MiXCR, storing one row per CDR3 protein. The sample contains 630,000 or so distinct CDR3 sequences, about a sixth of which appear only once. This sample comprised PBMCs from blood, obtained approximately 12 days after vaccination. Receptors originate from a man between 50 and 59 years old who received an inactivated influenza vaccine.

J is TRBJ2-7 and V is TRBV7-6; 9 bases fit TRBD2. Germline V gene lookup returns CDR1 SGHVS and CDR2 FNYEAQ. V gave up 5 bases and J gave up 1 base; unmatched junction bases: 18. The CDR3 has 19 amino acids. CDR3 DNA: TGTGCCAGCAGCCTTCAGACAGGGACCTTAGCGGGAGCGTCCTACGAGCAGTACTTC. This codes for CASSLQTGTLAGASYEQYF.

The chain combines TRBV5-1 with TRBJ2-1; 7 bases fit TRBD1. From germline, CDR1 is SGHRS and CDR2 YFSETQ. The ends lost 5 bases at V and 2 bases at J; junction bases unmatched: 19. This CDR3 has 19 amino acids. CDR3 loop: CASRTATGKTRSTYNEQFF. DNA of the CDR3: TGCGCCAGCAGGACCGCGACAGGGAAAACAAGGAGTACCTACAATGAGCAGTTCTTC.

The V gene is TRBV7-2, the J gene TRBJ2-3; D is uncertain. The CDR3 is 13 residues long. The germline CDR1 and CDR2 sequences are SGHTA and FQGNSA. The ends were cut back, 5 bases at V and 2 bases at J, with 8 bases in the middle. This chain's CDR3 is CASSAAHTDTQYF. The CDR3 DNA reads TGTGCCAGCAGCGCGGCCCACACAGATACGCAGTATTTT.

The chain uses TRBV12-3 or TRBV12-4 and TRBJ2-2; 9 nucleotides match TRBD2. The CDR3 runs to 15 residues. The J segment lost 7 bases and the V segment lost 4 bases, leaving 7 bases of the junction unmatched. DNA of the CDR3: TGTGCCAGCAGTTCCCACCCTAGCGGGATCGGGGAGCTGTTTTTT. It specifies CASSSHPSGIGELFF.

This clonotype was seen a handful of times. A read error may produce the germline difference seen at one junction end. The V and J genes are TRBV7-7 and TRBJ2-1, with 8 bases that match TRBD1. This CDR3 is 13 amino acids long. The V gene's germline CDR1 is SSHAT and CDR2 FNYEAQ (reference sequence). The CDR3 nucleotides read TGTGCTAGCAGCTCAGGGGGCGTGAATGAGCAGTTCTTC. Protein: CASSSGGVNEQFF.

Details on this clonotype: A read error may account for a junction end that differs from germline. The genes are TRBV29-1 and TRBJ2-4; 9 bases agree with TRBD1. The CDR3 sequence is 14 residues long. In germline, CDR1 is SQVTM, CDR2 ANQGSEA. DNA of the CDR3: TGCAGCGTTCCCGGGACAGGGCCAAAAAACACTCAGTACTTC. This encodes CSVPGTGPKNTQYF.